This TCR beta chain was found in a study of shared clonotypes between healthy human individuals. The study, taken as a whole, reports: Relative to their counterparts shared across all four donors, non-shared clonotypes exhibited diminished generation probabilities.

TCRdb's table, derived via immunoSEQ multiplex PCR, lists solely in-frame clones and lacks some. The sample consists of about 590,000 clones, 95% to 96% of them appearing once. CD8 cells regarded as naive lacked CD45RO, were positively chosen for CCR7, and omitted terminally differentiated effector memory CD45RA+ cells. Donors included only healthy HIV-negative adults lacking recent acute infections or vaccinations. V lost 3 bases and J lost 8, with 8 bases in between. This CDR3 is 12 amino acids long. CDR1 and CDR2 from the germline V gene are LNHDA and SQIVND (reference sequence). For this clone: Its specificity is not known.

This chain joins TRBV19 and TRBJ2-4; perhaps TRBD2 as D (5 bases). The TCR comes from a woman in her twenties or thirties in good health. The source material was naive CD8+ T cells sorted from blood. CDR3 sequence reads: CASSIGMDIQYF. DNA for the CDR3: TGTGCCAGTAGTATCGGGATGGACATTCAGTACTTC.